This T cell receptor (beta chain) emerged from a study of blood T cells in healthy people across ages. The germline CDR1 and CDR2 sequences are SGHRS and YFSETQ. This CDR3 is built from 14 residues. Alongside a J-beta primer mix, a sample-barcoded 5' primer served in a second PCR lasting about 7 to 12 cycles. Each CDR3 protein gets one entry after TCRdb re-called the 5' RACE reads with MiXCR. The sample has about 640,000 distinct CDR3 sequences, roughly 30% seen once. The chain uses TRBV5-1 and TRBJ2-4; TRBD1 agrees at 7 bases. The J call is in doubt because the DNA end fits TRBJ2-7 better. This clonotype was obtained from a woman over 75 in good health. Sequenced: blood. The CDR3 loop is CASSLAGGGHEQYF. CDR3 coding DNA: TGCGCCAGCAGCTTAGCAGGGGGTGGCCACGAGCAGTACTTC.